This entry lists 14 T cell receptor beta chains sequenced from one sample in a study of human T cells and chemical hapten exposure. Time point described: patch test 2, 6 weeks after DPC sensitization. Sample treatment: therapeutic diphenylcyclopropenone sensitization with weekly scalp DPC. From the RACE reads, TCRdb called clonotypes with MiXCR, one entry per CDR3 protein. The repertoire has about 140,000 distinct CDR3 sequences, around 11% of them found once; the top ten carry around 1.4%. The specimen was whole blood, collected in connection with sensitization to the hapten diphenylcyclopropenone (DPC). The receptor source for this set is a woman between 45 and 65 years old with alopecia areata. Some clones in this sample may be carry-over from other donors' samples.

CDR3 protein: CASSATGGGPQHF. The CDR3 bases are TGTGCCAGCAGTGCGACAGGGGGAGGACCCCAGCATTTT. The chain carries TRBV6-2 or TRBV6-3 and TRBJ1-5; 9 nucleotides agree with TRBD1. The ends lost 5 bases at V and 10 bases at J; junction bases unmatched: 6. Germline CDR1 MNHEY, CDR2 SVGEGT. The length of the CDR3 is 13 residues.

In its sample, this clonotype was seen many times. V usage is TRBV18 and J usage is TRBJ2-3; no reliable D call. V lost 8 bases and J 1 base, leaving 7 bases between the germline ends. The CDR3 extends over 12 amino acids. CDR1 KGHSH and CDR2 LQKENI come from the germline V gene. This CDR3 reads CASSPRTDTQYF. The CDR3 bases are TGTGCCAGCAGTCCGCGCACAGATACGCAGTATTTT.

This clonotype was found many times. The chain employs TRBV9 and TRBJ1-6; D not resolved. V was pared by 3 bases and J by 13 bases, with 8 bases between. This CDR3 comprises 11 residues. CDR1 is SGDLS and CDR2 is YYNGEE in the germline V gene. CDR3 region: CASSGHGPLHF. As DNA, the CDR3 is TGTGCCAGCAGCGGGCACGGGCCCCTCCACTTT. The full variable domain, in which reference TRBV9 and TRBJ1-6 provide the parts outside the CDR3, is DSGVTQTPKHLITATGQRVTLRCSPRSGDLSVYWYQQSLDQGLQFLIQYYNGEERAKGNILERFSAQQFPDLHSELNLSSLELGDSALYFCASSGHGPLHFGNGTRLTVT.

In this sample, this clonotype turned up a few times. The V and J genes are TRBV4-1 and TRBJ1-5, with D hard to call. The V end was cut by 1 base, the J end by 1 base, with 5 bases between. Per germline, CDR1 MGHRA and CDR2 YSYEKL. CDR3 length: 14 residues. CDR3 nucleotides: TGCGCCAGCAGCCAAGCAATCAGCAATCAGCCCCAGCATTTT. Amino acids: CASSQAISNQPQHF.

There are a few counts of this clonotype. The V gene is TRBV4-2, the J gene TRBJ2-3; weak D call: TRBD2 (5 bases). Germline V gene sequence: CDR1 LGHNA, CDR2 YNFKEQ. This CDR3 comprises 17 residues. V was cut by 1 base and J by 6 bases, with 20 bases left in between. The CDR3 sequence is CASSQAGGSLDGDTQYF. The CDR3 coding sequence is TGTGCCAGCAGCCAAGCAGGAGGTAGCCTGGATGGGGATACGCAGTATTTT.

This clonotype was seen a handful of times. The CDR3 bases are TGCAGTGCCGCCGGAGGGGGCTCCGCATGGGATGAGCAGTTCTTC. As protein: CSAAGGGSAWDEQFF. This chain joins TRBV20-1 and TRBJ2-1; D is perhaps TRBD1 (7 bases). CDR1 is DFQATT, CDR2 SNEGSKA, per germline (reference sequence). The CDR3 contains 15 residues. V was clipped by 6 bases and J by 8 bases, with 23 bases between them.

This clonotype has more than one count but fewer than ten. The chain joins TRBV19 to TRBJ2-5; 10 positions agree with TRBD2. CDR1 and CDR2 (germline): LNHDA, SQIVND (reference sequence). The CDR3 is made up of 16 amino acids. The V and J ends lost 6 bases and 0 bases, in that order; junction bases with no gene match: 7. The CDR3 DNA reads as TGTGCCAGTAGGAGGACTAGCGGACGGTACCAAGAGACCCAGTACTTC. Its translation: CASRRTSGRYQETQYF.

The chain carries TRBV19 and TRBJ2-2, with a possible D match to TRBD1 (6 bases). Between the trimmed V and J ends, which lost 11 bases and 1 base, there was a span of 14 bases. Germline-derived CDR1 and CDR2 are LNHDA and SQIVND (reference sequence). This CDR3 spans 14 amino acids. The CDR3 region is CAGGSELNTGELFF. Here the CDR3 DNA reads TGTGCCGGGGGCTCGGAGCTGAACACCGGGGAGCTGTTTTTT.

A few counts support this clonotype. The rearrangement uses TRBV5-4 and TRBJ2-1; the D is unclear. V was clipped by 5 bases and J by 5 bases, with 11 bases between them. CDR1 SGHNT and CDR2 YYREEE come from the germline V gene (reference sequence). This CDR3 is 13 amino acids long. The CDR3: CASRRVLNNEQFF. For the CDR3, the DNA is TGTGCCAGCAGAAGGGTGTTAAACAATGAGCAGTTCTTC.

To note about this clonotype: This may arise from a read error, as a much more abundant clone is one base away. This sequence joins TRBV29-1 and TRBJ2-7; perhaps TRBD1 as D (6 bases). The CDR3 is 12 amino acids. In germline, CDR1 is SQVTM, CDR2 ANQGSEA. V lost 7 bases to trimming and J lost 8 bases, with 18 bases between them. CDR3 amino acids: CSALSQGYQQYF. The CDR3 DNA follows: TGCAGCGCCCTTTCTCAGGGGTACCAGCAGTACTTC.

This clonotype occurred many times. V and J are TRBV6-6 and TRBJ2-3, with TRBD2 matching over 8 bases. Per germline, CDR1 MNHNY and CDR2 SVGAGI (reference sequence). The CDR3 has 14 residues. J gave up 5 bases and V 0 bases, and 1 base lay outside the gene matches. The DNA for the CDR3 is TGTGCCAGCAGTTACTCCCGGGGGGGAGATACGCAGTATTTT. Its translation: CASSYSRGGDTQYF.

CDR3 amino acids: CASSLVTSGSLNEQFF. CDR3 sequence (DNA): TGTGCCAGCAGTTTAGTAACTAGCGGGAGTCTAAATGAGCAGTTCTTC. The rearrangement uses TRBV12-3 or TRBV12-4 and TRBJ2-1; 11 nucleotides match TRBD2. V lost 1 base, J lost 7 bases, and 6 bases stayed unmatched. CDR3 size: 16 residues.

This clonotype was recorded a few times. The V gene is TRBV29-1, the J gene TRBJ2-6; D perhaps matches TRBD2 (5 bases). The V end lost 4 bases, the J end lost 0 bases, and 7 bases lay between the germline ends. Germline V CDR1 and CDR2: SQVTM, ANQGSEA. The CDR3 consists of 14 residues. The chain's CDR3 is CSVGRSSGANVLTF. The CDR3 DNA reads TGCAGCGTTGGGAGGAGCTCTGGGGCCAACGTCCTGACTTTC.

In its sample, this clonotype was seen a few times. V gene TRBV4-2 combines with J gene TRBJ2-7; 11 bases are a match to TRBD2. The CDR3 runs 17 residues. Trimming cost V 1 base and J 0 bases; bases outside gene matches: 5. CDR1 is LGHNA and CDR2 is YNFKEQ in the germline V gene. CDR3 loop: CASSQAGTSGSSYEQYF. DNA for the CDR3: TGTGCCAGCAGCCAAGCGGGTACTAGCGGGAGCTCCTACGAGCAGTACTTC.